A selection of T cell receptor beta chains follows, all from one sample in a study of neurological immune-mediated disorders. TCRdb used MiXCR to reprocess the 5' RACE reads, holding one entry per CDR3 protein. The table has 35,000 to 45,000 distinct CDR3 sequences, roughly 10% seen once; the top ten hold over 3.5%. The sample was CD4+ T cells from blood. The receptors were sampled from a woman younger than 45 with HTLV-1-associated myelopathy (HAM/TSP). Each CDR3 is given without its conserved first and last residue. The order of the fields is D gene, V gene, CDR3 protein. A D gene is named only where the DNA matches it firmly.

d_gene: .
v_gene: TRBV7-2
CDR3aa: ASSLGGQGYSPLH

d_gene: TRBD2
v_gene: TRBV4-1
CDR3aa: ASSQEIAGGRIWTGELF

d_gene: TRBD1
v_gene: TRBV20-1
CDR3aa: SARDEGTGSYEQY

d_gene: .
v_gene: TRBV30
CDR3aa: AWSSRTLYEQY

d_gene: .
v_gene: TRBV5-5
CDR3aa: ASSSEGPYNEQF

d_gene: .
v_gene: TRBV20-1
CDR3aa: SARGNSAEQY

d_gene: .
v_gene: TRBV5-1
CDR3aa: ASSLVLCKTEAF

d_gene: .
v_gene: TRBV5-1
CDR3aa: ASSFNTGELF

d_gene: TRBD1
v_gene: TRBV5-1
CDR3aa: ASSLWGQGNGYT

d_gene: .
v_gene: TRBV7-9
CDR3aa: ASSLGAGLAKNIQY

d_gene: .
v_gene: TRBV5-1
CDR3aa: ASSSGAQGNTIY

d_gene: .
v_gene: TRBV10-3
CDR3aa: AGGEAYEQY

d_gene: .
v_gene: TRBV3-1
CDR3aa: ASSQDGRLNTEAF

d_gene: .
v_gene: TRBV5-1
CDR3aa: ASSLSGNYEQY

d_gene: .
v_gene: TRBV3-1
CDR3aa: ASSQGPQGFYGYT

d_gene: .
v_gene: TRBV12-3/TRBV12-4
CDR3aa: ASSLLSGVPGDTQY

d_gene: .
v_gene: TRBV20-1
CDR3aa: SARGLGGFNADTQY

d_gene: .
v_gene: TRBV5-1
CDR3aa: ASSFLGVSYNEQF

d_gene: .
v_gene: TRBV18
CDR3aa: ASSPRGNSGNTIY

d_gene: TRBD2
v_gene: TRBV20-1
CDR3aa: SASRLIGLAGGLTQF

d_gene: TRBD1
v_gene: TRBV15
CDR3aa: ATSRGGTVRGVDGYT

d_gene: .
v_gene: TRBV6-1
CDR3aa: ASSRTARNQTQH

d_gene: TRBD2
v_gene: TRBV20-1
CDR3aa: SARSWGGYNEQF

d_gene: TRBD1
v_gene: TRBV5-1
CDR3aa: ASSLEQGRSTEAF

d_gene: .
v_gene: TRBV3-1
CDR3aa: ASSQDLGTGRYNEQF

d_gene: TRBD2
v_gene: TRBV6-1
CDR3aa: ASSNQGTSGVGNEQF

d_gene: .
v_gene: TRBV18
CDR3aa: ASSFSEAYNQPQH

d_gene: .
v_gene: TRBV27
CDR3aa: ASKRGAGRANSPLH

d_gene: .
v_gene: TRBV24-1
CDR3aa: ATSDSPLVSHTQY

d_gene: .
v_gene: TRBV20-1
CDR3aa: SARQGTYEQY

d_gene: TRBD1
v_gene: TRBV5-1
CDR3aa: ASSLTGGNQPQH

d_gene: .
v_gene: TRBV20-1
CDR3aa: SASPPLGEETQY

d_gene: TRBD1
v_gene: TRBV20-1
CDR3aa: SASLPGGVADTQY